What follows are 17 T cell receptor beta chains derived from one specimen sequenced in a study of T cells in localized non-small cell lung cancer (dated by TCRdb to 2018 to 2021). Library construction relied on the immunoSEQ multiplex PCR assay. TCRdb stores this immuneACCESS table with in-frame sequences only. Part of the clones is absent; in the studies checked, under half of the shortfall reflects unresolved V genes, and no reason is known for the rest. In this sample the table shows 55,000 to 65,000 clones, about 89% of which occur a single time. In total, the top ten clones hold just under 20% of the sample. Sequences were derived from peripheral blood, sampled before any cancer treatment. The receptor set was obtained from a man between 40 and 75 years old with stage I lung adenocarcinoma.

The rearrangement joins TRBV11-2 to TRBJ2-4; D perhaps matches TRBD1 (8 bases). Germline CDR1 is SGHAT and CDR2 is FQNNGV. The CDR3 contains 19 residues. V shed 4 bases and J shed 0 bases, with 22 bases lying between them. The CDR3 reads CASSSGTGKLAIAKNIQYF. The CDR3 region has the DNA TGTGCCAGCAGCTCTGGGACAGGCAAACTAGCGATAGCCAAAAACATTCAGTACTTC.

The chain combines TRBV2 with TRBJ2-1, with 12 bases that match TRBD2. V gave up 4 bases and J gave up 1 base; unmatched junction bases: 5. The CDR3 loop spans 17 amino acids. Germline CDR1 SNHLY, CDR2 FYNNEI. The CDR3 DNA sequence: TGTGCCAGCAGTGCTGCGACTAGCGGGAGATCCTACAATGAGCAGTTCTTC. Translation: CASSAATSGRSYNEQFF.

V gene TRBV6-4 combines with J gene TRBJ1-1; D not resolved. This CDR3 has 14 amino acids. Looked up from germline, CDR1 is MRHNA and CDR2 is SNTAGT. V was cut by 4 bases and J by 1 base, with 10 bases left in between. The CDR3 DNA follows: TGTGCCAGCAGTGCCAGTCCAGGGAACACTGAAGCTTTCTTT. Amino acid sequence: CASSASPGNTEAFF.

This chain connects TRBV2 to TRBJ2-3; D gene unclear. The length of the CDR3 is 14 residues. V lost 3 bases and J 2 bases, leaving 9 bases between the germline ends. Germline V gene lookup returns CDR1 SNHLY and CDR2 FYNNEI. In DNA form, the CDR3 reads TGTGCCAGCAGTGACGGACCAAACACAGATACGCAGTATTTT. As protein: CASSDGPNTDTQYF.

The CDR3 nucleotides read TGTGCCAGCTCGCGTACAGAAAACTATGGCTACACCTTC. Translation gives CASSRTENYGYTF. This sequence joins TRBV18 and TRBJ1-2; D unresolved. The CDR3 spans 13 residues. Looked up from germline, CDR1 is KGHSH and CDR2 is LQKENI. Between the trimmed V and J ends, which lost 6 bases and 2 bases, there was a span of 10 bases.

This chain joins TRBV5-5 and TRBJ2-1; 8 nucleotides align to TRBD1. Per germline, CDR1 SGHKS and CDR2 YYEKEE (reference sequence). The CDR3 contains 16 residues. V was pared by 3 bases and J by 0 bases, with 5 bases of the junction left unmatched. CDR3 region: CASSSYRGDSYNEQFF. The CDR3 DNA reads TGTGCCAGCAGCTCCTACAGGGGGGACTCCTACAATGAGCAGTTCTTC.

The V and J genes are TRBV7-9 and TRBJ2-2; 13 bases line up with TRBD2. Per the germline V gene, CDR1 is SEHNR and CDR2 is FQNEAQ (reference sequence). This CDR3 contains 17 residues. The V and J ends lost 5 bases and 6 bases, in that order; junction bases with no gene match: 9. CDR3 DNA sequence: TGTGCCAGCAGCCTAGGGGGACTAGCGGGGATTTCCGGGGAGCTGTTTTTT. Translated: CASSLGGLAGISGELFF. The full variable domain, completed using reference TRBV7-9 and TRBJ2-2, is DTGVSQNPRHKITKRGQNVTFRCDPISEHNRLYWYRQTLGQGPEFLTYFQNEAQLEKSRLLSDRFSAERPKGSFSTLEIQRTEQGDSAMYLCASSLGGLAGISGELFFGEGSRLTVL.

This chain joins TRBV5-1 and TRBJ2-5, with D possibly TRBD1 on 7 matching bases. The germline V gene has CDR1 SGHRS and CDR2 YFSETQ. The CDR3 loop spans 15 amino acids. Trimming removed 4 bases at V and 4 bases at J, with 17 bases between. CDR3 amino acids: CASSLQQGRTETQYF. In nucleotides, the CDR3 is TGCGCCAGCAGCCTTCAACAGGGGAGGACAGAGACCCAGTACTTC.

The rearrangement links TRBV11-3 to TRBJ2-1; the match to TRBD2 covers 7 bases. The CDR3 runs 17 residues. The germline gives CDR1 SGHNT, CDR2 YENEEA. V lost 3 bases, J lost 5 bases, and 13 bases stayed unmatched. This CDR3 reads CASSFRQTSSGDNEQFF. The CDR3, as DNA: TGTGCCAGCAGCTTTCGCCAAACGTCTAGCGGAGACAATGAGCAGTTCTTC.

The CDR3 protein is CASSLEASPYNEQFF. CDR3 sequence (DNA): TGTGCCAGCAGCTTAGAAGCGTCGCCCTACAATGAGCAGTTCTTC. The chain uses TRBV7-2 and TRBJ2-1; no clear D. Germline-derived CDR1 and CDR2 are SGHTA and FQGNSA. The CDR3 totals 15 residues. With 1 base removed from V and 2 bases from J, the gap between germline ends came to 9 bases.

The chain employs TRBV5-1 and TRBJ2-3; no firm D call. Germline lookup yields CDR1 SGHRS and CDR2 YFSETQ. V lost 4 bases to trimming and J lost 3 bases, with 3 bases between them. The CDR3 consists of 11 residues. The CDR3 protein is CASSLTDTQYF. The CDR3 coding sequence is TGCGCCAGCAGCCTGACAGATACGCAGTATTTT.

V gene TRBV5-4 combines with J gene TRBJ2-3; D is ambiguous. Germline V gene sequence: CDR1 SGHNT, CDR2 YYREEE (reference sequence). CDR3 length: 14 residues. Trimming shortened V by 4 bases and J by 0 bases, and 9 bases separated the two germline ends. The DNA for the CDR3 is TGTGCCAGCAGCCCACCTGGCAGCACAGATACGCAGTATTTT. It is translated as CASSPPGSTDTQYF.

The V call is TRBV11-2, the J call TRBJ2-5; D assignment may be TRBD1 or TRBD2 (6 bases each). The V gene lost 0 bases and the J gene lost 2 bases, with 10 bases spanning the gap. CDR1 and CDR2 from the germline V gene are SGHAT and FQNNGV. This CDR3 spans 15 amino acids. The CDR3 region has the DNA TGTGCCAGCAGCTTAGATCGGGGGACACAAGAGACCCAGTACTTC. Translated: CASSLDRGTQETQYF.

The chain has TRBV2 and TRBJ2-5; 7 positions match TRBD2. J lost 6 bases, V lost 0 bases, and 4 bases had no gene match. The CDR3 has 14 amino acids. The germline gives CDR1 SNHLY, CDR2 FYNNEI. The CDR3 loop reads CASSEAGRSKTQYF. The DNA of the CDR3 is TGTGCCAGCAGTGAAGCCGGGAGGTCGAAGACCCAGTACTTC.

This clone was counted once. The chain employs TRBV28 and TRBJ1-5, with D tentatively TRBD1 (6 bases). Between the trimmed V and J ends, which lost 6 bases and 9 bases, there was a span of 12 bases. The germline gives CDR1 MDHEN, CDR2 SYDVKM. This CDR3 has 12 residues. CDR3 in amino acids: CASRLQTGPQHF. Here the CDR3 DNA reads TGTGCCAGCAGATTACAGACAGGGCCCCAGCATTTT.

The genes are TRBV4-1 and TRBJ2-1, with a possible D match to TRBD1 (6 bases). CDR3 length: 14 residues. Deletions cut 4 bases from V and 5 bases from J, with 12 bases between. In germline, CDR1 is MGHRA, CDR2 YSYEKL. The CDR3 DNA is TGCGCCAGCAGCCCGAGAGAGGGGGACAATGAGCAGTTCTTC. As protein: CASSPREGDNEQFF.

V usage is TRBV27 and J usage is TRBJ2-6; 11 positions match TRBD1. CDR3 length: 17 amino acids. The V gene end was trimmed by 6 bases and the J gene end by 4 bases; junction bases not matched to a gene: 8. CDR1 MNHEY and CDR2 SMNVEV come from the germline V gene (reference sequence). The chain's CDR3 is CASRPGQGARGANVLTF. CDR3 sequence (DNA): TGTGCCAGCAGACCCGGACAGGGGGCCCGGGGGGCCAACGTCCTGACTTTC.